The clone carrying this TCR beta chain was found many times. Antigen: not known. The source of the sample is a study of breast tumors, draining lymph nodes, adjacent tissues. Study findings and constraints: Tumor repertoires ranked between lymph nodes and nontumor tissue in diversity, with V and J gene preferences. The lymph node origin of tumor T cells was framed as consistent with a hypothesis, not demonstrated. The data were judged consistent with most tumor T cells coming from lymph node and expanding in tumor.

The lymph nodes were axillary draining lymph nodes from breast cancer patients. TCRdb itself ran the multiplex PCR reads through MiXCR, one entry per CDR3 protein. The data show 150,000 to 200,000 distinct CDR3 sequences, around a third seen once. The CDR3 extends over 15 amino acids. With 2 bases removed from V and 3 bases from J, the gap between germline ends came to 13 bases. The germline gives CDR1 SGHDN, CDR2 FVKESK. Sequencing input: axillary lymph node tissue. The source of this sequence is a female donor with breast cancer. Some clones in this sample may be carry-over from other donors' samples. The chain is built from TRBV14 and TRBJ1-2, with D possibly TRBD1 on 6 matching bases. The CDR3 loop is CASSQRDTKYYGYTF. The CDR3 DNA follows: TGTGCCAGCAGCCAAAGGGACACTAAATACTATGGCTACACCTTC.